This TCR beta chain was profiled in a study of early T cells in non-severe SARS-CoV-2 infection. Using its own MiXCR run on the 5' RACE reads, TCRdb lists one record per CDR3 protein. The table has roughly 48,000 distinct CDR3 sequences, around 8% seen once. CDR3 size: 14 residues. The V gene lost 1 base and the J gene lost 13 bases, with 14 bases spanning the gap. Germline loops: CDR1 SNHLY, CDR2 FYNNEI. Sample: whole blood. The receptor was derived from an adult who was a healthcare worker with PCR-confirmed SARS-CoV-2 infection or an uninfected control (not recorded which). The V call is TRBV2, the J call TRBJ1-6; D unclear. CDR3 bases: TGTGCCAGCAGTGAAGGTGGGATACCTCTCCCCCTCCACTTT. Protein: CASSEGGIPLPLHF.